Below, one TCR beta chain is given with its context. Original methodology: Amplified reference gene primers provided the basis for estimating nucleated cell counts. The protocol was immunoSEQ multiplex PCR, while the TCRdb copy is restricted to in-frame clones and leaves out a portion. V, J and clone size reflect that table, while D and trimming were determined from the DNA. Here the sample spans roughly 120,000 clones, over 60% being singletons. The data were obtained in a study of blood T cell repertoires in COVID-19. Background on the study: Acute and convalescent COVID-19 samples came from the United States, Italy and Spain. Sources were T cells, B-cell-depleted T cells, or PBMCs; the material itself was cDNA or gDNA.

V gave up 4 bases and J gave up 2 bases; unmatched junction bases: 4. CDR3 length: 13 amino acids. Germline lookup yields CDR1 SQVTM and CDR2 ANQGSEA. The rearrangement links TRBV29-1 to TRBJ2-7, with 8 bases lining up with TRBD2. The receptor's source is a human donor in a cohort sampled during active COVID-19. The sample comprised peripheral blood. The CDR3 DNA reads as TGCAGCGTTGGACAGACTAGCGCCTACGAGCAGTACTTC. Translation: CSVGQTSAYEQYF.